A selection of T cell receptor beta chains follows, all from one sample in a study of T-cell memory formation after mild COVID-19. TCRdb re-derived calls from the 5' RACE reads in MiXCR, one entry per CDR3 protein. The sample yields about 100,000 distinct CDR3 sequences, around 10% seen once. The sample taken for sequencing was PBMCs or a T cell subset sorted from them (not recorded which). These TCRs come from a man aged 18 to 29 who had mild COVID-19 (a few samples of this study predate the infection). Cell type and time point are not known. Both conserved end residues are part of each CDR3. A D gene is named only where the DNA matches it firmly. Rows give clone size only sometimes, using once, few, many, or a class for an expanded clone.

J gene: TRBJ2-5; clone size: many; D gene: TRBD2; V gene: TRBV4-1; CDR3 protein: CASSQEPGLAFETQYF; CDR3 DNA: TGCGCCAGCAGCCAAGAGCCGGGACTAGCTTTTGAGACCCAGTACTTC
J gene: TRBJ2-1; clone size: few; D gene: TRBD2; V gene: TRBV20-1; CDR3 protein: CSALAGGVNEQFF; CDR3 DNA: TGCAGTGCCCTGGCGGGGGGGGTCAATGAGCAGTTCTTC
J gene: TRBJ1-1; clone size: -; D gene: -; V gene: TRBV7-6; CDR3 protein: CASSLSLGAEAFF; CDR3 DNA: TGTGCCAGCAGCTTATCTCTGGGGGCTGAAGCTTTCTTT
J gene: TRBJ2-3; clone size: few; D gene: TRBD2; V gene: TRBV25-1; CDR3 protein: CASSEAGGGTDTQYF; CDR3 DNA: TGTGCCAGCAGTGAAGCTGGCGGGGGGACGGATACGCAGTATTTT
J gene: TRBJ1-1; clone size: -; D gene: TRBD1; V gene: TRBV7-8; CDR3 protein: CASSLKGARGAFF; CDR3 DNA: TGTGCCAGCAGCTTAAAGGGGGCGCGAGGAGCTTTCTTT
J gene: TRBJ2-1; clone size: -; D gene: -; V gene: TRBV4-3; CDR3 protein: CASSQGPGADYNEQFF; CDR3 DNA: TGCGCCAGCAGCCAAGGTCCAGGGGCTGATTACAATGAGCAGTTCTTC
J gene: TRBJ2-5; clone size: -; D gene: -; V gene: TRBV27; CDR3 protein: CASSFLDSWRETQYF; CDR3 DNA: TGTGCCAGCAGTTTTTTGGACAGTTGGCGAGAGACCCAGTACTTC
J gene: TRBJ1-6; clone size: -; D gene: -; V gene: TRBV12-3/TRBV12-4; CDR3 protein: CASSSWGSSYNSPLHF; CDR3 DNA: TGTGCCAGCAGTTCATGGGGGAGCTCCTATAATTCACCCCTCCACTTT
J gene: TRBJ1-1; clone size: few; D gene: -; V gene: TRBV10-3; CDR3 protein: CATRQMNTEAFF; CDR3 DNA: TGTGCCACCAGACAGATGAACACTGAAGCTTTCTTT
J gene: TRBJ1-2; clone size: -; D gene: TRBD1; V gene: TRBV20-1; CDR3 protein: CSASRDRGQGYGYTF; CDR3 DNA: TGCAGTGCCAGCCGGGACAGGGGGCAGGGTTATGGCTACACCTTC
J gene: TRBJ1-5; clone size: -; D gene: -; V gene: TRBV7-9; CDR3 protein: CASSPSANRDGPQHF; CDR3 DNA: TGTGCCAGCAGCCCATCAGCAAACAGGGATGGTCCCCAGCATTTT
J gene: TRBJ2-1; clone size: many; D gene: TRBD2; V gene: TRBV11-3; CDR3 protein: CASSSRLAPNEQFF; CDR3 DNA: TGTGCCAGCAGCTCGAGACTAGCTCCCAATGAGCAGTTCTTC
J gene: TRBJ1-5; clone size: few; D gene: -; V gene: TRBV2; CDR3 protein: CASSDAGSNQPQHF; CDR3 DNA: TGTGCCAGCAGTGATGCGGGTTCCAATCAGCCCCAGCATTTT
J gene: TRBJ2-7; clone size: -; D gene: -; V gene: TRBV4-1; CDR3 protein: CASSQVGGHYEQYF; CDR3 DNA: TGCGCCAGCAGCCAAGTCGGGGGGCACTACGAGCAGTACTTC
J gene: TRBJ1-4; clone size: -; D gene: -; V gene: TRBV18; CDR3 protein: CASSDKYNEKLFF; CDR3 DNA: TGTGCCAGCTCGGATAAATATAATGAAAAACTGTTTTTT
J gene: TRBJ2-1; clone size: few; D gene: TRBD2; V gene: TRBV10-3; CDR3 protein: CAIRERVGLAVNNEQFF; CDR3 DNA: TGTGCCATCCGCGAGCGTGTTGGGCTAGCGGTGAACAATGAGCAGTTCTTC
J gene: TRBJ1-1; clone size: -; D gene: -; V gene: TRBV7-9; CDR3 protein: CASSLAGGHTEAFF; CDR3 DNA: TGTGCCAGCAGCTTAGCAGGGGGTCACACTGAAGCTTTCTTT
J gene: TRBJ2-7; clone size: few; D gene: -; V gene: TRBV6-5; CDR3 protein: CASSPRAGASPEQYF; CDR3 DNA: TGTGCCAGCAGCCCTCGGGCAGGGGCGAGTCCCGAGCAGTACTTC
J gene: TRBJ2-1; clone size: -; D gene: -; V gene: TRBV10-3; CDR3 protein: CAISDPIYNEQFF; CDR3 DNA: TGTGCCATCAGTGATCCCATCTACAATGAGCAGTTCTTC
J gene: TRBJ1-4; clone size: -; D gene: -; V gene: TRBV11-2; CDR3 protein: CASSQGHFNEKLFF; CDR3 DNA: TGTGCCAGCAGCCAAGGACACTTTAATGAAAAACTGTTTTTT
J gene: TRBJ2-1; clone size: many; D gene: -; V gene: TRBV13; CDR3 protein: CASSPTSYNEQFF; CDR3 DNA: TGTGCCAGCAGCCCGACATCGTACAATGAGCAGTTCTTC
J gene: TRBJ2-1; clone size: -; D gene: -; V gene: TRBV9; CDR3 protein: CASSDGVRASNEQFF; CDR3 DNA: TGTGCCAGCAGCGACGGAGTCAGGGCCTCAAATGAGCAGTTCTTC
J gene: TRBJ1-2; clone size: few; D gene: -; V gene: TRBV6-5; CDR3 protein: CASSYSRGGRQGYTF; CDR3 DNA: TGTGCCAGCAGTTACTCGCGAGGGGGGCGTCAGGGCTACACCTTC
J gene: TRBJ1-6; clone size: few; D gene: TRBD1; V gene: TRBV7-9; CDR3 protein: CASSPGTGNGSPLHF; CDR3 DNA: TGTGCCAGCAGCCCCGGGACAGGGAATGGTTCACCCCTCCACTTT
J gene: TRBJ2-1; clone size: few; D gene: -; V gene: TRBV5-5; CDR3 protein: CASSFTGYNEQFF; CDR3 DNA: TGTGCCAGCAGCTTCACGGGATACAATGAGCAGTTCTTC
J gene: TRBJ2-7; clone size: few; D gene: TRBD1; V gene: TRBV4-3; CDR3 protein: CASSQVPYHRGLSSYEQYF; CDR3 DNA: TGCGCCAGCAGCCAAGTCCCCTACCACAGGGGCCTTAGCTCCTACGAGCAGTACTTC
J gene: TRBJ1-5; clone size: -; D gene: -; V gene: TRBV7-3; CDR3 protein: CASSQDIGQPQHF; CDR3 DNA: TGTGCCAGCAGCCAAGACATAGGGCAGCCCCAGCATTTT
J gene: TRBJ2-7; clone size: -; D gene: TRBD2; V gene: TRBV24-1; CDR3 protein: CATSDSSGREQYF; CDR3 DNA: TGTGCCACCAGTGATTCTAGCGGACGCGAGCAGTACTTC
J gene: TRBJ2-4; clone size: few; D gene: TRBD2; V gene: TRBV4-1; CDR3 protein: CASSPSAGVAKNIQYF; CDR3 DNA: TGCGCCAGCAGCCCCTCGGCGGGGGTTGCCAAAAACATTCAGTACTTC
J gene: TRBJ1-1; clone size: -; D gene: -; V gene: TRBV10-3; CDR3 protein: CAISEVEWEAFF; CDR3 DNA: TGTGCCATCAGTGAAGTGGAGTGGGAAGCTTTCTTT
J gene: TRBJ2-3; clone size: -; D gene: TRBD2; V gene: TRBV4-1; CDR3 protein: CATSTSGGATGPRTDTQYF; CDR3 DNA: TGCGCCACCTCGACTAGCGGGGGGGCGACGGGACCTCGCACAGATACGCAGTATTTT
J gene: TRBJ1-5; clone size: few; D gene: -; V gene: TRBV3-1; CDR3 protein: CASSQAQQPQHF; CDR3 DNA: TGTGCCAGCAGCCAAGCCCAACAGCCCCAGCATTTT
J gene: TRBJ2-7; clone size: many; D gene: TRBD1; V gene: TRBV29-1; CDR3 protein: CSVGFEGALYEQYF; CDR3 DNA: TGCAGCGTTGGATTTGAGGGGGCGCTTTACGAGCAGTACTTC
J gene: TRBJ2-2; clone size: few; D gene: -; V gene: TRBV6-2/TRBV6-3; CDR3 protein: CASTSGTQAGELFF; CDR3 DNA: TGTGCCAGCACCTCCGGGACCCAAGCCGGGGAGCTGTTTTTT
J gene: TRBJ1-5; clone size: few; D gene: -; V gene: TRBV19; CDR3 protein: CASNYGYQPQHF; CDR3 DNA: TGTGCCAGTAATTATGGCTATCAGCCCCAGCATTTT
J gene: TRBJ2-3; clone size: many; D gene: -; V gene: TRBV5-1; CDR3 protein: CASSLGSVDTQYF; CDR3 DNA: TGCGCCAGCAGCTTGGGCTCCGTGGATACGCAGTATTTT
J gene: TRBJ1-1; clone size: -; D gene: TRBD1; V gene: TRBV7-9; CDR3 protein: CASSRDRGLSTEAFF; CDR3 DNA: TGTGCCAGCAGCCGTGACAGGGGGCTCAGCACTGAAGCTTTCTTT
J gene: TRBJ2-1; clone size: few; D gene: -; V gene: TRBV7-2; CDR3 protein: CASSLVGGWRFF; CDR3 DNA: TGTGCCAGCAGCTTAGTCGGAGGGTGGCGGTTCTTC
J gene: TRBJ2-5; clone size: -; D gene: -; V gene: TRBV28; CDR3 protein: CASHSTREQETQYF; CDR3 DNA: TGTGCCAGCCATTCGACGCGGGAACAAGAGACCCAGTACTTC
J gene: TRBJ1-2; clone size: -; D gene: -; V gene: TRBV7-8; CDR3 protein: CASSLGATYGYTF; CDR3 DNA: TGTGCCAGCAGCTTAGGGGCCACCTATGGCTACACCTTC
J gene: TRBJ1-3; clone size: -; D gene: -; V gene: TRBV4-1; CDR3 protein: CASSQGNTIYF; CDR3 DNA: TGCGCCAGCAGCCAGGGCAACACCATATATTTT
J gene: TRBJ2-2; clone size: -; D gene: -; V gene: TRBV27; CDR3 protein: CASSLYRGLTGELFF; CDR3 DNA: TGTGCCAGCAGTTTGTACCGGGGATTAACCGGGGAGCTGTTTTTT
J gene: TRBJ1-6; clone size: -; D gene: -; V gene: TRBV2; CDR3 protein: CASSEPYGQPLHF; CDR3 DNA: TGTGCCAGCAGTGAACCCTACGGTCAACCCCTCCACTTT
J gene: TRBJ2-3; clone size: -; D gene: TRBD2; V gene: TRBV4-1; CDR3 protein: CASSPYSGGSTDTQYF; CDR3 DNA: TGCGCCAGCAGCCCCTATAGCGGGGGGAGCACAGATACGCAGTATTTT
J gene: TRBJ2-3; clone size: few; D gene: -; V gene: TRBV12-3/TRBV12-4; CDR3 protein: CASSLGRISLQRGTDTQYF; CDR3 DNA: TGTGCCAGCAGTTTAGGTCGAATTAGTCTTCAACGAGGCACAGATACGCAGTATTTT
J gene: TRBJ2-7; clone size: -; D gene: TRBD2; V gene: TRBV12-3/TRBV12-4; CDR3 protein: CASSEIPGEGYF; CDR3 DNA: TGTGCCAGCAGTGAGATCCCCGGGGAGGGGTACTTC
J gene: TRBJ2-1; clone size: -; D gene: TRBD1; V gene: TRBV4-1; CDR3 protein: CASSQDITDRAFF; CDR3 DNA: TGCGCCAGCAGCCAAGATATCACAGACAGGGCATTCTTC
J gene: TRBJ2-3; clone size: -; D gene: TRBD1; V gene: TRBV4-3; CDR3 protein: CASSQAPSPGQSTDTQYF; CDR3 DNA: TGCGCCAGCAGCCAAGCCCCTAGCCCGGGACAGTCCACAGATACGCAGTATTTT
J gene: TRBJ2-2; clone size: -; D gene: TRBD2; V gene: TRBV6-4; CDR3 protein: CASSESGDTGELFF; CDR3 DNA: TGTGCCAGCAGTGAAAGCGGGGACACCGGGGAGCTGTTTTTT
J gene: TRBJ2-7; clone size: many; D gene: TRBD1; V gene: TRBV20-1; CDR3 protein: CSARDRDRYEQYF; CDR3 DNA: TGCAGTGCTAGAGATAGGGACAGATACGAGCAGTACTTC
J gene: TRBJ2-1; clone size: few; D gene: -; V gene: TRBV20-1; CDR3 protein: CSARARGSSYNEQFF; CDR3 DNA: TGCAGTGCTAGAGCCCGGGGGAGCTCCTACAATGAGCAGTTCTTC
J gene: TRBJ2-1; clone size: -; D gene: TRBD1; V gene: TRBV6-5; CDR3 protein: CASRTDRGYEQFF; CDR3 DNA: TGTGCCAGCAGAACGGACAGGGGCTATGAGCAGTTCTTC